The text below deals with one TCR beta chain. Its target is not known. This entry belongs to a study of T-cell memory formation after mild COVID-19. Overall study context: Among the donors, TCR clusters were largely specific to each donor.

Study outcomes and limitations: Clones shrinking between day 15 and 85 showed a balanced CD4/CD8 split, and those that grew later tilted toward CD4+.

Trimming removed 5 bases at V and 6 bases at J, with 11 bases between. The CDR3 covers 13 residues. 5'RACE, which relied on constant-segment primers, yielded TCR alpha and TCR beta cDNA libraries carrying sample barcodes and UMIs. TCRdb re-called the 5' RACE reads through MiXCR, storing one row per CDR3 protein. Found here are roughly 130,000 distinct CDR3 sequences, approximately 17% of them singletons; the top ten hold 4% to 6%. This TCR was recovered from a man aged 18 to 30 who had mild COVID-19 (a few samples of this study predate the infection). Cell type and time point are not known. Sample: PBMCs or a T cell subset sorted from them (not recorded which). This rearrangement joins TRBV12-3 or TRBV12-4 to TRBJ1-5; D unresolved. CDR3 in DNA: TGTGCCAGCAGTGTAGAGGGATTTCAGCCCCAGCATTTT. Its protein is CASSVEGFQPQHF.